This T cell receptor beta chain was found in a study of metastatic and nonmetastatic thyroid tumors. In the study overall: Comparison of repertoires was carried out across blood and tumor or nodule tissue from malignant and benign thyroid patients.

Comments on this clone: Its antigen is unidentified.

General study points: Relative to benign nodules, malignant thyroid tumors were reportedly characterized by significantly elevated TCR beta diversity in blood and tumor.

Authors' methods: A distant-metastasis classifier for papillary thyroid cancer was built using CDR3 differences across clinicopathological groups. TCRdb reassembled clones from the PCR reads with MiXCR. The V and J calls and clone size are TCRdb's, not the authors'. The data contain tens of thousands of clones, less than 25% of them seen just once; the ten biggest clones take up around 15%. Trimming removed 2 bases from V and 8 bases from J, with 18 bases in between. This CDR3 spans 15 amino acids. Germline-derived CDR1 and CDR2 are MRHNA and SNTAGT. All patients reached thyroid surgery having received no treatment beforehand.

The receptor comes from a female donor with papillary thyroid cancer or a benign thyroid nodule (not recorded which). Some clones in this sample may be carry-over from other donors' samples. V usage is TRBV6-4 and J usage is TRBJ1-2, with a tentative D call TRBD1 (6 bases). Material for sequencing was blood. Here the CDR3 reads CASSDTPQGLGGYTF. The CDR3 nucleotides read TGTGCCAGCAGTGACACCCCACAGGGCCTAGGAGGCTACACCTTC.